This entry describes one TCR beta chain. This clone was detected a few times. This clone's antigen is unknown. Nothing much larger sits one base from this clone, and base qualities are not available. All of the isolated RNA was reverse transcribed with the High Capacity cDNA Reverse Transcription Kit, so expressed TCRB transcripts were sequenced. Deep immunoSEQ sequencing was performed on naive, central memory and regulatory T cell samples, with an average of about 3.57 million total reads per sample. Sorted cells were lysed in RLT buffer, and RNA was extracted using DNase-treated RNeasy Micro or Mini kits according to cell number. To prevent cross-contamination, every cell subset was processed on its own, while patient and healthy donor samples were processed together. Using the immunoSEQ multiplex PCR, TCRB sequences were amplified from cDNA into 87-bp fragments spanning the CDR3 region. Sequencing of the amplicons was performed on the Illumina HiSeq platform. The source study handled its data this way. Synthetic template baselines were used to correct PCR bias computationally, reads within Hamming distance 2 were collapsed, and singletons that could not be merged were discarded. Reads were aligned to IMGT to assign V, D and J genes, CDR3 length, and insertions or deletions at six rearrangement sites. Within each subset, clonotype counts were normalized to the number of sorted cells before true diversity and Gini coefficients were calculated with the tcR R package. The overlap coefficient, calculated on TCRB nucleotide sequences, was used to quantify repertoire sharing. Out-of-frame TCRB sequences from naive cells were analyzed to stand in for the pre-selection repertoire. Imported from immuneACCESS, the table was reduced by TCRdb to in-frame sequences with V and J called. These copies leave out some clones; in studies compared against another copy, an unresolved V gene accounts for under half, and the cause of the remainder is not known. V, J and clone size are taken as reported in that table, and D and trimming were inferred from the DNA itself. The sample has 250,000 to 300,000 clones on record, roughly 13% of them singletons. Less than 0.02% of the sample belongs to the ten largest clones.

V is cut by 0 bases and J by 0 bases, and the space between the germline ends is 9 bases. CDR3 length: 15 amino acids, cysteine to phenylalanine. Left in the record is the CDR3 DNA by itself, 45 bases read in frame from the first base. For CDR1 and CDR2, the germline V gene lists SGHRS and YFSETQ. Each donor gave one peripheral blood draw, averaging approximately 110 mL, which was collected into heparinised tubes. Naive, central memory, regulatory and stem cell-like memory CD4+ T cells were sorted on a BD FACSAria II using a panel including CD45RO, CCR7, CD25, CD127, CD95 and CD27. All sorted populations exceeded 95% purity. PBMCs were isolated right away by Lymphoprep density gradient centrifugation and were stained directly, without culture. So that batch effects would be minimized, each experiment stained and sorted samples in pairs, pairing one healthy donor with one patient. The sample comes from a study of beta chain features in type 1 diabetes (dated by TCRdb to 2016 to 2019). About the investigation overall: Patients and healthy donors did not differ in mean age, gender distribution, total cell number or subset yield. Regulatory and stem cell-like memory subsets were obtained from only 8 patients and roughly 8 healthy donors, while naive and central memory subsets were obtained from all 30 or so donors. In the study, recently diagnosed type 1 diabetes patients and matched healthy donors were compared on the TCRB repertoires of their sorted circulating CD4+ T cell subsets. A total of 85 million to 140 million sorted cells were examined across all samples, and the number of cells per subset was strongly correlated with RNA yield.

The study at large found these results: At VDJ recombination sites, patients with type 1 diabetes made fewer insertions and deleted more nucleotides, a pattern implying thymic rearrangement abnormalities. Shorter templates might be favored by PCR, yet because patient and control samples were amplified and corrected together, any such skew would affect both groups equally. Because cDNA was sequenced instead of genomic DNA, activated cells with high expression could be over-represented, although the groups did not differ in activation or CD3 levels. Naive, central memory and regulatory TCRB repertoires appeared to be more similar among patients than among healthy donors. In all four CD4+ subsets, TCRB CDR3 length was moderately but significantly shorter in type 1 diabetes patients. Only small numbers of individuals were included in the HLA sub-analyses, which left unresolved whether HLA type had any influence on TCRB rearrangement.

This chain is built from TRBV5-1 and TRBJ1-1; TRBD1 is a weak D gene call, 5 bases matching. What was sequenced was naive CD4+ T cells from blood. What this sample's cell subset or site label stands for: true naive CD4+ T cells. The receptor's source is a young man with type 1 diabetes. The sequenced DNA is TGCGCCAGCAGCTTGGGTGGGGCGATGAACACTGAAGCTTTCTTT. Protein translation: CASSLGGAMNTEAFF.